The T cell receptor (beta chain) under discussion was sequenced for a study of T cell responses to AZD1222 COVID-19 vaccine. Overall study findings and caveats: The study found vaccine-associated CD4 TCRs spanning spike, dominant at 160-218 and 743-854.

Clones were sequenced by immunoSEQ multiplex PCR, and TCRdb holds only the in-frame ones, with some missing. In the table there are around 120,000 clones, over 75% of which are singletons. The CDR3 runs 15 residues. Germline CDR1 is MNHNY and CDR2 is SVGAGI (reference sequence). V gave up 4 bases and J gave up 0 bases, with 10 bases separating them. A few counts support this clone. Its target is unknown. This TCR was sampled from an adult in good health. The sequences come from peripheral blood, collected on day 0 of AZD1222 vaccination. The chain carries TRBV6-6 and TRBJ1-3, with a weak D call TRBD1 (5 bases). This CDR3 is CASSSETVSGNTIYF. In nucleotides, the CDR3 is TGTGCCAGCAGTTCCGAGACAGTCTCTGGAAACACCATATATTTT.